This entry describes one T cell receptor (beta chain). Its target is not known. V was clipped by 3 bases and J by 8 bases, with 9 bases between them. This CDR3 has 12 amino acids. This entry belongs to a study of vaccination effects on CD4 cells after COVID-19. Study overall: Peptides at approximately 10 ug/ml and IL-2 at 10 IU/ml were added to roughly 2 million PBMC per well.

A 10-day culture period preceded the isolation of CD4+ T cells. Every participant took two doses of the BNT162b2 or mRNA-1273 vaccine. In the vaccine recipients, nucleocapsid antibodies were negative and there was no prior SARS-CoV-2 infection. On days 3 and 7, fresh IL-2 medium replaced half the medium. Only in-frame clones appear in the TCRdb table, and some are missing; sequencing was by immunoSEQ multiplex PCR. The data hold some 66,000 clones, with 70% to 85% observed a single time. The sequence was obtained from a human donor who received a COVID-19 vaccine. The sample was CD4+ T cells from PBMCs cultured without peptide, taken after COVID-19 vaccination. V is TRBV12-3 or TRBV12-4 and J is TRBJ2-3; D not certain. The CDR3 coding sequence is TGTGCCAGCAGTTTCAGATTTGGTACGCAGTATTTT. This sequence encodes CASSFRFGTQYF.